This T cell receptor beta chain was recovered during a study of beta chain features in type 1 diabetes. To note about this clone: What it binds is unknown.

Whole-study results and caveats: Diminished insertions and augmented deletions at VDJ junctions characterized type 1 diabetes patients. Healthy donors had naive, central memory and Treg TCRB repertoires that appeared less similar than those seen among patients. Shortening that was moderate but significant affected the TCRB CDR3s of Type 1 diabetes patients in all four CD4+ subsets. In these data, an HLA type influence on TCRB rearrangement remained unresolved.

The entirety of the isolated RNA underwent reverse transcription, so expressed TCRB transcripts were sequenced. The data were produced by immunoSEQ multiplex PCR, yet TCRdb's version contains in-frame clones alone and is incomplete. This table holds more than 300,000 clones, approximately 9.7% found once. The CDR3 is 13 amino acids. V was clipped by 8 bases and J by 7 bases; unmatched bases: 10. Germline V lookup: CDR1 MNHEY, CDR2 SMNVEV (reference sequence). The sample consisted of central memory CD4+ T cells from blood. The TCR comes from a man under 40 with type 1 diabetes. The V gene is TRBV27, the J gene TRBJ1-2; 7 positions agree with TRBD1. CDR3 nucleotides: TGTGCCAGCGGCATACAGGGGCGACGTGGCTACACCTTC. It translates to CASGIQGRRGYTF.